This T cell receptor (beta chain) came from a study of T cell repertoires in aging, cancer and after chemotherapy. This clonotype has a handful of counts. V was cut by 2 bases and J by 3 bases, with 10 bases left in between. This CDR3 is built from 14 residues. Germline CDR1 SGDLS, CDR2 YYNGEE. TRB rearrangements spanning V, D and J were amplified using mixed TRB-A/B primers. Using its own MiXCR run on the multiplex PCR reads, TCRdb lists one record per CDR3 protein. The sample has roughly 940 distinct CDR3 sequences, around 18% seen once. TCR beta rearrangements were amplified from peripheral blood genomic DNA.

This chain connects TRBV9 to TRBJ2-3, with a weak D call TRBD2 (6 bases). The sample was blood. This TCR came from a human donor with a solid tumor. CDR3 region: CASSVGLRTDTQYF. CDR3 DNA: TGTGCCAGCAGCGTGGGACTCAGAACAGATACGCAGTATTTT. The whole variable domain, filled in from reference TRBV9 and TRBJ2-3, reads DSGVTQTPKHLITATGQRVTLRCSPRSGDLSVYWYQQSLDQGLQFLIQYYNGEERAKGNILERFSAQQFPDLHSELNLSSLELGDSALYFCASSVGLRTDTQYFGPGTRLTVL.